One and the same sample provided the 21 T cell receptor beta chains below, sequenced in a study of shared clonotypes between healthy human individuals. It was CD45RO-negative cells, positively selected for CCR7, that made up naive CD8 cells, with terminally differentiated effector memory CD45RA+ cells excluded. The protocol was immunoSEQ multiplex PCR, while the TCRdb copy is restricted to in-frame clones and leaves out a portion. The table has about 2.2 million clones, more than 85% seen once. Sequenced input: naive CD8+ T cells from PBMCs. These receptors were collected from a man younger than 35 in good health. Some clones in this sample may be carry-over from other donors' samples.

The chain has TRBV30 and TRBJ2-3, with 8 positions matching TRBD2. Per the germline V gene, CDR1 is GTSNPN and CDR2 is SVGIG (reference sequence). With 5 bases clipped from V and 6 bases from J, the junction kept 10 bases outside the gene matches. The CDR3 has 14 amino acids. CDR3 DNA: TGTGCCTGGGATGCCGGGACTAGGGGGGATACGCAGTATTTT. Translation: CAWDAGTRGDTQYF. Full variable domain (missing parts from reference TRBV30 and TRBJ2-3): SQTIHQWPATLVQPVGSPLSLECTVEGTSNPNLYWYRQAAGRGLQLLFYSVGIGQISSEVPQNLSASRPQDRQFILSSKKLLLSDSGFYLCAWDAGTRGDTQYFGPGTRLTVL.

This clone was recorded once. This chain joins TRBV4-2 and TRBJ2-7; either TRBD1 or TRBD2 may fit D (6 bases each). The CDR3 contains 15 residues. CDR1 LGHNA and CDR2 YNFKEQ come from the germline V gene. V shed 0 bases and J shed 4 bases, with 13 bases lying between them. CDR3 region: CASSQEWQGRYEQYF. Written as DNA, the CDR3 is TGTGCCAGCAGCCAAGAGTGGCAGGGGAGGTACGAGCAGTACTTC.

The chain couples TRBV7-9 to TRBJ1-2; 9 bases map to TRBD1. This CDR3 is 15 amino acids long. CDR1 is SEHNR, CDR2 FQNEAQ, per germline (reference sequence). Unmatched junction bases numbered 8, after V lost 5 bases and J lost 4 bases. The CDR3 here is CASSAAGQGTYGYTF. CDR3 DNA: TGTGCCAGCAGCGCCGCCGGACAGGGGACCTATGGCTACACCTTC.

The chain uses TRBV29-1 and TRBJ1-1; D remains ambiguous. CDR1 is SQVTM and CDR2 is ANQGSEA in the germline V gene. CDR3 length: 10 residues. Trimming cost V 5 bases and J 10 bases, with 11 bases left between them. DNA of the CDR3: TGCAGCGTTCTTGACCCGGGAGCTTTCTTT. It codes for CSVLDPGAFF.

The genes are TRBV19 and TRBJ2-1; D not resolved. Trimming took off 1 base at V and 8 bases at J, with 15 bases between the two ends. CDR1 LNHDA and CDR2 SQIVND come from the germline V gene (reference sequence). This CDR3 has 15 amino acids. The CDR3 sequence: CASSIGTATVDEQFF. CDR3 DNA: TGTGCCAGTAGTATAGGAACGGCCACAGTTGATGAGCAGTTCTTC.

The chain couples TRBV11-2 to TRBJ2-6; D gene ambiguous. The germline CDR1 and CDR2 sequences are SGHAT and FQNNGV. This CDR3 is built from 16 residues. V gave up 7 bases and J gave up 4 bases, with 17 bases separating them. The CDR3 DNA is TGTGCCAGCACTCACCAGGACGCCGCGGGGGCCAACGTCCTGACTTTC. Translating gives CASTHQDAAGANVLTF.

About this clone itself: The same CDR3 is also encoded by other DNA sequences in this sample. V gene TRBV7-2 combines with J gene TRBJ2-7; 8 bases are shared with TRBD2. The V gene's germline CDR1 is SGHTA and CDR2 FQGNSA. J was trimmed by 2 bases and V by 3 bases; bases with no gene match: 6. The CDR3 consists of 15 residues. CDR3 DNA: TGTGCCAGCAGCTTGGTGGCGGGAGGCACCTACGAGCAGTACTTC. Residues: CASSLVAGGTYEQYF.

The rearrangement joins TRBV27 to TRBJ1-3; tentatively, D is TRBD1 (6 bases). Per the germline V gene, CDR1 is MNHEY and CDR2 is SMNVEV (reference sequence). V dropped 4 bases and J dropped 3 bases, with 16 bases sitting between them. The CDR3 covers 16 residues. The CDR3, as DNA: TGTGCCAGCAGTTCCTCAGGGGCCGTGTTTGGAAACACCATATATTTT. Residues: CASSSSGAVFGNTIYF.

A single count supports this clone. V usage is TRBV30 and J usage is TRBJ2-1; a weak D match, TRBD1 (6 bases). The CDR3 has 16 residues. Trimming cost V 0 bases and J 5 bases, with 17 bases left between them. The germline V gene has CDR1 GTSNPN and CDR2 SVGIG (reference sequence). In DNA form, the CDR3 reads TGTGCCTGGAGTGTGGGAGCCGGGACACCGCACAATGAGCAGTTCTTC. This gives the protein CAWSVGAGTPHNEQFF.

CDR3 protein: CSVEAGHLSYEQYF. CDR3 sequence (DNA): TGCAGCGTTGAAGCGGGACACCTCTCCTACGAGCAGTACTTC. This sequence joins TRBV29-1 and TRBJ2-7; perhaps TRBD1 as D (6 bases). Germline CDR1 reads SQVTM; CDR2 reads ANQGSEA. V was cut by 1 base and J by 0 bases, with 10 bases left in between. The CDR3 runs to 14 residues.

As concerns this clone: The same CDR3 is also encoded by other DNA sequences in this sample. This chain uses TRBV11-2 with TRBJ2-1; 8 bases are shared with TRBD2. This CDR3 comprises 15 residues. The germline gives CDR1 SGHAT, CDR2 FQNNGV. V was clipped by 1 base and J by 6 bases; unmatched bases: 5. In nucleotides, the CDR3 is TGTGCCAGCAGCTTAGGACGGCTAGCGGGCAATGAGCAGTTCTTC. This encodes CASSLGRLAGNEQFF.

This chain uses TRBV28 with TRBJ2-1; TRBD2 matches at 10 bases. The V segment lost 3 bases and the J segment 9 bases; nucleotides outside the gene matches: 8. Germline V gene data show CDR1 as MDHEN and CDR2 as SYDVKM. The CDR3 contains 15 residues. The CDR3 region is CASSFITSGTVEQFF. The CDR3 DNA reads TGTGCCAGCAGTTTTATTACTAGCGGGACTGTTGAGCAGTTCTTC. The full variable domain, rest sourced from reference TRBV28 and TRBJ2-1, is DVKVTQSSRYLVKRTGEKVFLECVQDMDHENMFWYRQDPGLGLRLIYFSYDVKMKEKGDIPEGYSVSREKKERFSLILESASTNQTSMYLCASSFITSGTVEQFFGPGTRLTVL.

This chain joins TRBV27 and TRBJ2-5; a weak D match, TRBD1 (5 bases). V dropped 6 bases and J dropped 3 bases, with 17 bases sitting between them. The CDR3 runs 15 residues. The germline V gene has CDR1 MNHEY and CDR2 SMNVEV (reference sequence). This chain's CDR3 is CASSSLQGLEETQYF. CDR3 in DNA: TGTGCCAGCAGCTCACTTCAGGGCTTGGAAGAGACCCAGTACTTC.

This chain links TRBV12-5 with TRBJ2-2; perhaps D is TRBD1 or TRBD2 (6 bases each). The CDR3 loop spans 18 amino acids. Per the germline V gene, CDR1 is LGHNT and CDR2 is FRNRAP. The ends were cut back, 0 bases at V and 3 bases at J, with 17 bases in the middle. The DNA of the CDR3 is TGTGCTAGTGGTTTGGTACTCGGGGGACACGACTACACCGGGGAGCTGTTTTTT. This sequence encodes CASGLVLGGHDYTGELFF.

This clone was counted a single time. The J gene is TRBJ2-7, the V gene TRBV5-5; 8 positions agree with TRBD2. The ends lost 3 bases at V and 2 bases at J; junction bases unmatched: 7. The germline gives CDR1 SGHKS, CDR2 YYEKEE (reference sequence). The CDR3 length is 15 residues. The chain's CDR3 is CASSSGRALAYEQYF. The CDR3 nucleotides read TGTGCCAGCAGCTCCGGGAGGGCCTTGGCCTACGAGCAGTACTTC.

The V call is TRBV7-6, the J call TRBJ2-7; tentatively, D is TRBD1 or TRBD2 (5 bases each). The germline V gene has CDR1 SGHVS and CDR2 FNYEAQ. Deletions cut 5 bases from V and 4 bases from J, with 15 bases between. This CDR3 has 14 residues. Here the CDR3 DNA reads TGTGCCAGCAGCCCGTCCGGGGCCCATTACGAGCAGTACTTC. Translating it yields CASSPSGAHYEQYF.

The chain has TRBV29-1 and TRBJ1-2; D not resolved. Trimming stripped 7 bases from V and 4 bases from J, with 19 bases between. The CDR3 runs to 14 residues. In germline, CDR1 is SQVTM, CDR2 ANQGSEA. Here the CDR3 reads CSAHPADGLYGYTF. CDR3 DNA sequence: TGCAGCGCCCATCCGGCGGACGGACTCTATGGCTACACCTTC.

The genes are TRBV27 and TRBJ1-1; TRBD1 is a possible D gene (5 bases). V was shortened by 5 bases and J by 0 bases, with 16 bases between the two germline ends. The CDR3 spans 16 residues. Germline loops: CDR1 MNHEY, CDR2 SMNVEV (reference sequence). CDR3: CASSRLDSPMNTEAFF. The CDR3 nucleotides read TGTGCCAGCAGTCGCCTCGACAGCCCAATGAACACTGAAGCTTTCTTT.

The chain uses TRBV5-1 and TRBJ2-1; 8 bases line up with TRBD2. CDR1 and CDR2 from the germline V gene are SGHRS and YFSETQ. V lost 4 bases, J lost 3 bases, and 9 bases stayed unmatched. This CDR3 contains 16 residues. The CDR3 bases are TGCGCCAGCAGCGCCCCGGGACTAGACCTCTACAATGAGCAGTTCTTC. It translates to CASSAPGLDLYNEQFF.

The chain has TRBV9 and TRBJ1-3; TRBD1 matches 9 bases. The CDR3 extends over 15 amino acids. V lost 0 bases and J lost 8; bases outside the gene matches: 6. From germline, CDR1 is SGDLS and CDR2 YYNGEE. The CDR3 region is CASSVALDRGDTIYF. CDR3 DNA sequence: TGTGCCAGCAGCGTAGCTCTGGACAGGGGTGACACCATATATTTT.

The chain employs TRBV6-5 and TRBJ2-7, with 9 nucleotides matching TRBD1. Germline CDR1 is MNHEY and CDR2 is SVGAGI. The V gene end was trimmed by 5 bases and the J gene end by 3 bases; junction bases not matched to a gene: 5. The CDR3 extends over 14 amino acids. The CDR3 is CASSPRQGGYEQYF. The CDR3 DNA follows: TGTGCCAGCAGTCCCCGACAGGGGGGCTACGAGCAGTACTTC.